Presented here are 12 T cell receptor beta chains from one specimen sequenced in a study of beta chain features in type 1 diabetes. The study reverse transcribed the entire isolated RNA, so it sequenced expressed TCRB transcripts. The assay was immunoSEQ multiplex PCR, and TCRdb's table has in-frame clones only and misses some. In the table there are about 220,000 clones, 11% of which are singletons. The source material was central memory CD4+ T cells from blood. The source of these receptors is a man aged 18-30 years in good health.

This clone occurred a few times. The chain links TRBV5-1 to TRBJ2-3; TRBD1 aligns across 7 bases. This CDR3 comprises 18 residues. Unmatched junction bases numbered 12, after V lost 0 bases and J lost 2 bases. CDR1 SGHRS and CDR2 YFSETQ come from the germline V gene. The CDR3 region has the DNA TGCGCCAGCAGCTTGGCCGGGGACAGTCTCCCGATCACAGATACGCAGTATTTT. It yields the protein CASSLAGDSLPITDTQYF.

This clone was observed a few times. The rearrangement links TRBV2 to TRBJ1-1; no clear D. Trimming took 0 bases from V and 1 from J, leaving 3 bases between them. The CDR3 has 13 amino acids. Germline CDR1 reads SNHLY; CDR2 reads FYNNEI. The CDR3 DNA sequence: TGTGCCAGCAGTGAAGCCAAGAACACTGAAGCTTTCTTT. Its protein is CASSEAKNTEAFF.

This clone was recorded a few times. The chain employs TRBV9 and TRBJ1-1, with unresolved D. Trimming took 0 bases from V and 4 from J, leaving 13 bases between them. This CDR3 has 15 residues. Per germline, CDR1 SGDLS and CDR2 YYNGEE. The CDR3 bases are TGTGCCAGCAGCGTAGTAGCGGCCTCGGGCACTGAAGCTTTCTTT. It specifies CASSVVAASGTEAFF.

The rearrangement uses TRBV30 and TRBJ2-5, with D maybe TRBD1 (6 bases). The J call may not be correct, given that the DNA end is closer to TRBJ2-7. Germline loops: CDR1 GTSNPN, CDR2 SVGIG (reference sequence). This CDR3 has 13 amino acids. CDR3 amino acids: CAWSRGRGYEQYF. Here the CDR3 DNA reads TGTGCCTGGAGCAGGGGCAGGGGTTACGAGCAGTACTTC.

This rearrangement joins TRBV9 to TRBJ2-5; D is perhaps TRBD2 (5 bases). The CDR3 extends over 16 amino acids. With 3 bases removed from V and 3 bases from J, the gap between germline ends came to 18 bases. The germline gives CDR1 SGDLS, CDR2 YYNGEE. The CDR3 is CASSAALTTREETQYF. For the CDR3, the DNA is TGTGCCAGCAGCGCGGCCCTGACTACCCGGGAAGAGACCCAGTACTTC.

This clone was recorded at least ten times. Other DNA sequences in the sample encode the same CDR3. This chain joins TRBV27 and TRBJ2-1; weak D call: TRBD2 (5 bases). The length of the CDR3 is 13 residues. Trimming stripped 5 bases from V and 9 bases from J, with 14 bases between. CDR1 and CDR2 (germline): MNHEY, SMNVEV (reference sequence). CDR3 region: CASSPRTRGEQFF. The CDR3 nucleotides are TGTGCCAGCAGTCCTCGAACTCGGGGTGAGCAGTTCTTC.

This clone has at least ten counts. The CDR3 DNA reads as TGTGCCTGGAGTCGGGGGGGAGACCAAGAGACCCAGTACTTC. This sequence encodes CAWSRGGDQETQYF. The rearrangement uses TRBV30 and TRBJ2-5; 8 bases map to TRBD2. Germline CDR1 is GTSNPN and CDR2 is SVGIG (reference sequence). With 2 bases clipped from V and 0 bases from J, the junction kept 2 bases outside the gene matches. The CDR3 consists of 14 residues.

This clone has only a few counts. CDR3 residues: CASRGTATEAFF. The DNA for the CDR3 is TGTGCCAGCAGGGGGACAGCAACTGAAGCTTTCTTT. The chain couples TRBV2 to TRBJ1-1, with 7 bases identical to TRBD1. The CDR3 consists of 12 residues. V shed 6 bases, J shed 5 bases, and the junction held 3 bases outside the gene matches. Germline CDR1 reads SNHLY; CDR2 reads FYNNEI.

This clone was counted between two and nine times. This may be a read error, as it is one base from a much larger clone. This chain connects TRBV30 to TRBJ1-5, with 11 bases matching TRBD1. Losses at the gene ends were 5 bases for V and 5 bases for J; bases not matched to a gene: 5. The germline V gene has CDR1 GTSNPN and CDR2 SVGIG (reference sequence). The CDR3 is 14 amino acids. For the CDR3, the DNA is TGTGCCTGGGCCCGGGACAGGGGGGATCAGCCCCAGCATTTT. Translating gives CAWARDRGDQPQHF.

A few counts support this clone. The chain carries TRBV7-3 and TRBJ1-1, with TRBD1 as a possible D gene (5 bases). The V gene's germline CDR1 is SGHTA and CDR2 FQGTGA. The CDR3 has 14 residues. V lost 2 bases and J lost 2, with 9 bases in between. In DNA form, the CDR3 reads TGTGCCAGCAGCTTACAGGGTGACAACACTGAAGCTTTCTTT. This codes for CASSLQGDNTEAFF.

J is TRBJ2-5 and V is TRBV29-1; D gene uncertain. V lost 1 base and J 5 bases, leaving 11 bases between the germline ends. The CDR3 is made up of 13 amino acids. In germline, CDR1 is SQVTM, CDR2 ANQGSEA. CDR3 DNA sequence: TGCAGCGTTGAAGTTAACATCGGGGAGACCCAGTACTTC. The encoded protein is CSVEVNIGETQYF.

This clone was picked up a small number of times. This rearrangement joins TRBV30 to TRBJ2-3; D is uncertain. From germline, CDR1 is GTSNPN and CDR2 SVGIG (reference sequence). The CDR3 is 11 amino acids. Trimming removed 1 base from V and 6 bases from J, with 5 bases in between. CDR3 in DNA: TGTGCCTGGAGTGCCCCGGATACGCAGTATTTT. It codes for CAWSAPDTQYF.